This T cell receptor (beta chain) was profiled in a study of blood T cell repertoires in COVID-19. TCRdb's table, derived via immunoSEQ multiplex PCR, lists solely in-frame clones and lacks some. The data hold under 200,000 clones, with about 82% observed a single time. The clonotype originates from a man aged 65 to 79 with active or convalescent COVID-19. Sequences were obtained from peripheral blood.

In nucleotides, the CDR3 is TGTGCCAGCAGCTTGGGGGACAGGGCACAAGGCTACACCTTC. It specifies CASSLGDRAQGYTF. The chain recombines TRBV5-6 with TRBJ1-2; 9 nucleotides agree with TRBD1. Per germline, CDR1 SGHDT and CDR2 YYEEEE. The CDR3 sequence is 14 residues long. With V trimmed by 0 bases and J by 8 bases, 5 bases remained unmatched. Together with reference TRBV5-6 and TRBJ1-2, the CDR3 gives the full variable domain: DAGVTQSPTHLIKTRGQQVTLRCSPKSGHDTVSWYQQALGQGPQFIFQYYEEEERQRGNFPDRFSGHQFPNYSSELNVNALLLGDSALYLCASSLGDRAQGYTFGSGTRLTVV.